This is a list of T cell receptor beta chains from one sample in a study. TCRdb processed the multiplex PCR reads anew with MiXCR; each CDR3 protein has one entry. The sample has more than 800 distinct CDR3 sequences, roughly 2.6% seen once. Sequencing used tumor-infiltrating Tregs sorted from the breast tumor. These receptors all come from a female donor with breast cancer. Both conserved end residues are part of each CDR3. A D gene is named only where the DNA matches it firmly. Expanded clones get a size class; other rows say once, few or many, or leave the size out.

CASSPTGAEGYTF | TGTGCCAGCAGTCCGACAGGGGCCGAAGGCTACACCTTC | TRBD1 | TRBV12-3/TRBV12-4 | medium-sized | TRBJ1-2
CASSDRAGGYTF | TGTGCCAGCAGTGACAGGGCGGGTGGCTACACCTTC | TRBD1 | TRBV12-3/TRBV12-4 | medium-sized | TRBJ1-2
CASSFGQGADGYTF | TGTGCCAGCAGTTTCGGACAAGGGGCGGATGGCTACACCTTC | - | TRBV12-3/TRBV12-4 | - | TRBJ1-2
CASSHGTIYGYTF | TGTGCCAGCAGCCATGGGACTATCTATGGCTACACCTTC | - | TRBV12-3/TRBV12-4 | medium-sized | TRBJ1-2
CASSLRRVTYGYTF | TGTGCCAGCAGTTTACGGCGGGTAACTTATGGCTACACCTTC | - | TRBV12-3/TRBV12-4 | medium-sized | TRBJ1-2
CASSPDGGDGYTF | TGTGCCAGCAGTCCCGACGGAGGGGATGGCTACACCTTC | - | TRBV12-3/TRBV12-4 | medium-sized | TRBJ1-2
CASTPGQGFSYGYTF | TGTGCCAGCACCCCGGGGCAGGGTTTCTCCTATGGCTACACCTTC | - | TRBV12-3/TRBV12-4 | many | TRBJ1-2
CASSLWDQRDGYTF | TGTGCCAGCAGTTTATGGGATCAAAGAGATGGCTACACCTTC | - | TRBV12-3/TRBV12-4 | medium-sized | TRBJ1-2
CASSFSQGWYGYTF | TGTGCCAGCAGTTTCAGCCAGGGGTGGTATGGCTACACCTTC | - | TRBV12-3/TRBV12-4 | many | TRBJ1-2
CASSLLQTNYGYTF | TGTGCCAGCAGTTTATTACAAACTAACTATGGCTACACCTTC | - | TRBV12-3/TRBV12-4 | medium-sized | TRBJ1-2
CASSFIRGLGYTF | TGTGCCAGCAGTTTTATTAGGGGTTTGGGCTACACCTTC | - | TRBV12-3/TRBV12-4 | many | TRBJ1-2
CASRSQGLYGYTF | TGTGCCAGCAGGTCACAGGGACTCTATGGCTACACCTTC | - | TRBV12-3/TRBV12-4 | large | TRBJ1-2
CASSFGQGEGYTF | TGTGCCAGCAGTTTCGGACAGGGTGAAGGCTACACCTTC | TRBD1 | TRBV12-3/TRBV12-4 | many | TRBJ1-2
CASSLQGNRGYTF | TGTGCCAGCAGTTTACAGGGAAATAGGGGCTACACCTTC | - | TRBV12-3/TRBV12-4 | many | TRBJ1-2
CASSERGGLYGYTF | TGTGCCAGCAGTGAGCGTGGTGGGCTCTATGGCTACACCTTC | - | TRBV12-3/TRBV12-4 | large | TRBJ1-2
CASTTWGGYTF | TGTGCCAGCACCACCTGGGGTGGCTACACCTTC | - | TRBV12-3/TRBV12-4 | medium-sized | TRBJ1-2
CASSPKTSGTYGYTF | TGTGCCAGCAGTCCTAAAACCTCAGGGACCTATGGCTACACCTTC | - | TRBV12-3/TRBV12-4 | many | TRBJ1-2
CASSTGNNYGYTF | TGTGCCAGCAGCACAGGGAACAACTATGGCTACACCTTC | - | TRBV12-3/TRBV12-4 | large | TRBJ1-2
CASSIMTGDGYTF | TGTGCCAGCAGTATCATGACAGGAGATGGCTACACCTTC | - | TRBV12-3/TRBV12-4 | - | TRBJ1-2
CASNDGQGYYGYTF | TGTGCCAGCAACGACGGACAGGGCTACTATGGCTACACCTTC | TRBD1 | TRBV12-3/TRBV12-4 | large | TRBJ1-2
CASSSGQGGDGYTF | TGTGCCAGCAGTTCGGGACAGGGAGGGGATGGCTACACCTTC | TRBD1 | TRBV12-3/TRBV12-4 | large | TRBJ1-2
CASVFGTGTYGYTF | TGTGCCAGCGTATTTGGGACAGGGACGTATGGCTACACCTTC | TRBD1 | TRBV12-3/TRBV12-4 | medium-sized | TRBJ1-2
CASSRDTLDGYTF | TGTGCCAGCAGCCGGGACACTCTCGATGGCTACACCTTC | - | TRBV12-3/TRBV12-4 | many | TRBJ1-2
CASSFGGPVLNGYTF | TGTGCCAGCAGTTTCGGTGGTCCCGTCCTAAATGGCTACACCTTC | - | TRBV12-3/TRBV12-4 | large | TRBJ1-2
CASSLVGTGYGYTF | TGTGCCAGCAGTCTAGTCGGGACAGGCTATGGCTACACCTTC | TRBD1 | TRBV12-3/TRBV12-4 | medium-sized | TRBJ1-2
CASSPRQGNYGYTF | TGTGCCAGCAGTCCGCGACAGGGGAACTATGGCTACACCTTC | TRBD1 | TRBV12-3/TRBV12-4 | medium-sized | TRBJ1-2
CASSLDILIRGYTF | TGTGCCAGCAGCCTTGACATACTCATCCGTGGCTACACCTTC | - | TRBV12-3/TRBV12-4 | medium-sized | TRBJ1-2
CASSLSGRGRNSYGYTF | TGTGCCAGCAGCCTCTCCGGCAGGGGTCGCAACAGCTATGGCTACACCTTC | - | TRBV12-3/TRBV12-4 | large | TRBJ1-2
CASSRRDNYGYTF | TGTGCCAGCAGTCGCCGGGACAACTATGGCTACACCTTC | - | TRBV12-3/TRBV12-4 | medium-sized | TRBJ1-2
CASRDLNYGYTF | TGTGCCAGCAGGGACCTTAACTATGGCTACACCTTC | - | TRBV12-3/TRBV12-4 | medium-sized | TRBJ1-2
CASSLSSALTGTDVETFYGYTF | TGTGCCAGCAGTTTATCTTCTGCACTTACCGGGACGGATGTTGAAACCTTCTATGGCTACACCTTC | - | TRBV12-3/TRBV12-4 | medium-sized | TRBJ1-2
CASSDTGYGYTF | TGTGCCAGCAGTGACACCGGCTATGGCTACACCTTC | - | TRBV12-3/TRBV12-4 | medium-sized | TRBJ1-2
CASSFRRGWGYGYTF | TGTGCCAGCAGTTTCCGCAGGGGATGGGGCTATGGCTACACCTTC | - | TRBV12-3/TRBV12-4 | large | TRBJ1-2
CASSRNRGNYGYTF | TGTGCCAGCAGTAGAAACAGGGGAAACTATGGCTACACCTTC | TRBD1 | TRBV12-3/TRBV12-4 | medium-sized | TRBJ1-2
CASSLIAGGLSF | TGTGCCAGCAGTTTGATAGCCGGTGGCCTGTCCTTC | - | TRBV12-3/TRBV12-4 | medium-sized | TRBJ1-2
CANSSGQANYNYTF | TGTGCCAACAGTTCTGGACAGGCGAACTATAACTACACCTTC | TRBD1 | TRBV12-3/TRBV12-4 | - | TRBJ1-2
CASSLTRGQGGKANYGYTF | TGTGCCAGCAGTTTAACCCGGGGACAGGGAGGAAAAGCTAACTATGGCTACACCTTC | TRBD1 | TRBV12-3/TRBV12-4 | medium-sized | TRBJ1-2
CASSPRAAGANYGYTF | TGTGCCAGCAGTCCTAGAGCGGCAGGAGCTAACTATGGCTACACCTTC | - | TRBV12-3/TRBV12-4 | medium-sized | TRBJ1-2
CASSPWRQPSPNYGYTF | TGTGCCAGCAGTCCATGGAGACAGCCATCACCAAACTATGGCTACACCTTC | - | TRBV12-3/TRBV12-4 | medium-sized | TRBJ1-2
CASSWDTGTSSGYTF | TGTGCCAGCAGTTGGGACACCGGGACCTCGAGTGGCTACACCTTC | - | TRBV12-3/TRBV12-4 | medium-sized | TRBJ1-2
CASSSGQGIGYTF | TGTGCCAGCAGTTCGGGACAGGGTATAGGCTACACCTTC | TRBD1 | TRBV12-3/TRBV12-4 | medium-sized | TRBJ1-2
CASSDPGQGYGYTF | TGTGCCAGCAGCGATCCGGGACAGGGTTACGGCTACACCTTC | TRBD1 | TRBV12-3/TRBV12-4 | large | TRBJ1-2
CASSLALGVGVRNYGYTF | TGTGCCAGCAGTTTAGCCCTTGGCGTAGGGGTTCGTAACTATGGCTACACCTTC | - | TRBV12-3/TRBV12-4 | medium-sized | TRBJ1-2
CASSTRVNYGYTF | TGTGCCAGCAGTACACGGGTCAACTATGGCTACACCTTC | - | TRBV12-3/TRBV12-4 | medium-sized | TRBJ1-2
CASSIKGGAYGYTF | TGTGCCAGCAGTATAAAGGGTGGAGCCTATGGCTACACCTTC | - | TRBV12-3/TRBV12-4 | medium-sized | TRBJ1-2
CASSYQVDYGYTF | TGTGCCAGCAGTTACCAGGTGGACTATGGCTACACCTTC | - | TRBV12-3/TRBV12-4 | - | TRBJ1-2
CASSSQVSNPYGYTF | TGTGCCAGCAGTTCACAAGTCTCTAACCCATATGGCTACACCTTC | - | TRBV12-3/TRBV12-4 | - | TRBJ1-2
CASSATTGYGYTF | TGTGCCAGCAGTGCCACGACAGGTTATGGCTACACCTTC | - | TRBV12-3/TRBV12-4 | medium-sized | TRBJ1-2
CASSLSPTFRGNGYTF | TGTGCCAGCAGTTTGTCCCCGACCTTCCGGGGCAATGGCTACACCTTC | - | TRBV12-3/TRBV12-4 | medium-sized | TRBJ1-2
CASREYVQGSYTF | TGTGCCAGCAGAGAATACGTACAGGGAAGCTACACCTTC | - | TRBV12-3/TRBV12-4 | medium-sized | TRBJ1-2
CASSSFGGYTF | TGTGCCAGCAGCTCGTTCGGTGGCTACACCTTC | - | TRBV12-3/TRBV12-4 | medium-sized | TRBJ1-2
CASSFGLGSFHGYTF | TGTGCCAGCAGTTTCGGGCTGGGCAGCTTTCATGGCTACACCTTC | - | TRBV12-3/TRBV12-4 | medium-sized | TRBJ1-2
CASSSIQGIYGYTF | TGTGCCAGCAGTTCTATACAGGGGATCTATGGCTACACCTTC | TRBD1 | TRBV12-3/TRBV12-4 | medium-sized | TRBJ1-2
CASSRDTTF | TGTGCCAGCAGTCGGGACACAACCTTC | - | TRBV12-3/TRBV12-4 | medium-sized | TRBJ1-2
CASSSTGQPTGYTF | TGTGCCAGCAGTTCGACGGGACAGCCGACAGGCTACACCTTC | TRBD1 | TRBV12-3/TRBV12-4 | medium-sized | TRBJ1-2
CASSRQSWDGYTF | TGTGCCAGCAGCCGACAGTCATGGGATGGCTACACCTTC | - | TRBV12-3/TRBV12-4 | medium-sized | TRBJ1-2
CASSQLEAHGYTF | TGTGCCAGCAGTCAGTTGGAGGCGCATGGCTACACCTTC | - | TRBV12-3/TRBV12-4 | medium-sized | TRBJ1-2
CASRPGLDYGYTF | TGTGCCAGCCGCCCGGGGTTGGACTATGGCTACACCTTC | - | TRBV12-3/TRBV12-4 | large | TRBJ1-2